The clone carrying this TCR beta chain was found a few times. TCRdb recomputed calls from the 5' RACE reads with MiXCR, one row per CDR3 protein. The data contain about 130,000 distinct CDR3 sequences, roughly 13% of them singletons. This entry belongs to a study of CD8 T cells in ankylosing spondylitis. V lost 0 bases to trimming and J lost 0 bases; unmatched junction nucleotides: 13. CDR3 length: 20 amino acids. In germline, CDR1 is MNHEY, CDR2 SVGEGT. Sequenced input: blood, either unsorted or a sorted T cell fraction (not recorded which). This clonotype was sampled from a female donor with ankylosing spondylitis or in good health (not recorded which). The rearrangement uses TRBV6-2 or TRBV6-3 and TRBJ2-2; 7 nucleotides align to TRBD2. The DNA for the CDR3 is TGTGCCAGCAGTTACTCGATGGGACTACCAAAACCCTCGAACACCGGGGAGCTGTTTTTT. Its protein product is CASSYSMGLPKPSNTGELFF.